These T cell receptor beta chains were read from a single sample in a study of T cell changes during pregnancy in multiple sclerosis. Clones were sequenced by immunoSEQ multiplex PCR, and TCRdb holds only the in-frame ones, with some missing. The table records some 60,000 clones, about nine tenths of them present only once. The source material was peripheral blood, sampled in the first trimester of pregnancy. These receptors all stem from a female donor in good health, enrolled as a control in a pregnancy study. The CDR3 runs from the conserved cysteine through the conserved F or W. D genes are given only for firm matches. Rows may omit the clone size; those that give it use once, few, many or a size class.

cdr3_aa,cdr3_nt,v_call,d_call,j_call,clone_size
CASSEGQGAYEQYF,TGTGCCAGCAGCGAGGGACAGGGGGCCTACGAGCAGTACTTC,TRBV5-4,TRBD1,TRBJ2-7,-
CASSSYYEQYF,TGTGCCAGCAGCTCCTACTACGAGCAGTACTTC,TRBV7-2,-,TRBJ2-7,-
CASSPPRDRGRNEQFF,TGTGCCAGCAGCCCCCCCCGGGACAGGGGGCGGAATGAGCAGTTCTTC,TRBV7-9,TRBD1,TRBJ2-1,-
CASTDGGAAQYF,TGTGCCAGTACCGACGGGGGGGCGGCGCAGTACTTC,TRBV19,TRBD2,TRBJ2-7,-
CASSLPGGLVRDTQYF,TGTGCCAGCAGCTTGCCAGGGGGACTGGTAAGGGATACGCAGTATTTT,TRBV5-4,-,TRBJ2-3,-
CASSFWGVSRSNSPLHF,TGTGCCAGCAGCTTTTGGGGGGTATCGCGGTCGAATTCACCCCTCCACTTT,TRBV13,-,TRBJ1-6,once
CASSDTGLAKNIQYF,TGTGCCAGCAGTGATACAGGTCTAGCCAAAAACATTCAGTACTTC,TRBV2,-,TRBJ2-4,-
CASIKGGQYNEQFF,TGTGCCAGCATCAAAGGGGGACAGTACAATGAGCAGTTCTTC,TRBV27,TRBD1,TRBJ2-1,-
CATSGGQGEVWADTQYF,TGTGCCACCAGCGGAGGACAGGGGGAGGTTTGGGCAGATACGCAGTATTTT,TRBV15,TRBD1,TRBJ2-3,-
CASSSKQGVNEQFF,TGTGCCAGCAGCTCCAAACAGGGCGTGAATGAGCAGTTCTTC,TRBV7-6,-,TRBJ2-1,-